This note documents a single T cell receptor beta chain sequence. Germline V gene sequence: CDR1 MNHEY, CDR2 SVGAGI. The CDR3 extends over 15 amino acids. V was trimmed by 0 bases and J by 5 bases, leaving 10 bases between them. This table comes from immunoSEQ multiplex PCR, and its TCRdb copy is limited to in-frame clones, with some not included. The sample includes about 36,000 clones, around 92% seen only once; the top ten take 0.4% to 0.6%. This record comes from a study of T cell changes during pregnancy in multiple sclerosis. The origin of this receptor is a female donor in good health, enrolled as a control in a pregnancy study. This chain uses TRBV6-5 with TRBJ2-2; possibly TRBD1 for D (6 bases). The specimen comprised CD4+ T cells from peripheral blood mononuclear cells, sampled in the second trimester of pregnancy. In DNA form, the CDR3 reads TGTGCCAGCAGTTACTCGACAGGAGATACCGGGGAGCTGTTTTTT. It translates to CASSYSTGDTGELFF.